Reported below is one T cell receptor beta chain. The sample is drawn from a study of blood T cell repertoires in COVID-19. The protocol was immunoSEQ multiplex PCR, while the TCRdb copy is restricted to in-frame clones and leaves out a portion. The repertoire has over 120,000 clones, around 90% of them found once; the top ten carry around 1.5%. In germline, CDR1 is MNHNY, CDR2 SVGAGI (reference sequence). V shed 5 bases, J shed 3 bases, and the junction held 1 base outside the gene matches. The CDR3 is made up of 13 amino acids. The sample taken for sequencing was peripheral blood. The source of this sequence is a human donor in a cohort sampled during active COVID-19. V is TRBV6-6 and J is TRBJ2-3; 8 positions agree with TRBD2. CDR3 DNA sequence: TGTGCCAGCAGTCGGGGGGGGACAGATACGCAGTATTTT. Protein sequence: CASSRGGTDTQYF.